Included here is one T cell receptor beta chain sequence, with context. The data derive from a study of graft-versus-host responses after intestinal transplantation. For the study at large: For 3 to 4 years after anti-thymocyte globulin induction, all recipients took tacrolimus and steroids. Study results and caveats: GvH clones appeared in recipient marrow, some first in ileum or blood.

This CDR3 spans 15 amino acids. J was trimmed by 1 base and V by 2 bases; bases with no gene match: 4. CDR1 is SGHDT and CDR2 is YYEEEE in the germline V gene. Method: immunoSEQ multiplex PCR; TCRdb's copy keeps in-frame clones and lacks some. The sample has 20,000 to 30,000 clones; approximately 40% are singletons. V is TRBV5-6 and J is TRBJ2-5; 8 positions agree with TRBD1. Sequences were derived from alloreactive CD4+ T cells from a mixed lymphocyte reaction culture, sampled before intestinal transplant. Subset specified: CFSE-low proliferating T cells sorted from roughly six-day pre-transplant mixed lymphocyte reaction (GvH or HvG direction). This receptor was taken from a human patient who received an intestinal transplant. CDR3 residues: CASSFPGQGQETQYF. CDR3 nucleotide sequence: TGTGCCAGCAGCTTCCCTGGACAGGGCCAAGAGACCCAGTACTTC.